This is a list of T cell receptor beta chains from one sample in a study of CD8 T cells in ankylosing spondylitis. TCRdb used MiXCR to reprocess the 5' RACE reads, holding one entry per CDR3 protein. Seen here are roughly 38,000 distinct CDR3 sequences, over 9% observed once, and the top ten hold about a sixth. Sequenced sample: blood, either unsorted or a sorted T cell fraction (not recorded which). These receptors all come from a male donor with ankylosing spondylitis or in good health (not recorded which). Each CDR3 is given with its conserved first and last residue.

CDR3: CASSYYRNTEAFF; J: TRBJ1-1; V: TRBV19
CDR3: CSARETGQETQYF; J: TRBJ2-5; V: TRBV20-1
CDR3: CASSQVNMGLIDEQYF; J: TRBJ2-7; V: TRBV4-1
CDR3: CASSYGDTQYF; J: TRBJ2-3; V: TRBV6-5
CDR3: CASSEQWDAETQYF; J: TRBJ2-5; V: TRBV4-3
CDR3: CASSPRRTASGETQYF; J: TRBJ2-5; V: TRBV3-1
CDR3: CASSLDTNQPQHF; J: TRBJ1-5; V: TRBV5-1
CDR3: CASSQARTGGWEQYF; J: TRBJ2-7; V: TRBV4-3
CDR3: CASRTSYEQYF; J: TRBJ2-7; V: TRBV6-1
CDR3: CASSFRGGIYEQYF; J: TRBJ2-7; V: TRBV7-8
CDR3: CSALGGQETQYF; J: TRBJ2-5; V: TRBV20-1
CDR3: CASMSGSTETQYF; J: TRBJ2-5; V: TRBV27
CDR3: CASSQDRGLGTGNEQFF; J: TRBJ2-1; V: TRBV4-3
CDR3: CASHGLAGPSEQYF; J: TRBJ2-7; V: TRBV10-2
CDR3: CASSLTGTYEQYF; J: TRBJ2-7; V: TRBV5-1
CDR3: CASSLAGSSGNTIYF; J: TRBJ1-3; V: TRBV27
CDR3: CASSGGAVAANQPQHF; J: TRBJ1-5; V: TRBV6-1
CDR3: CAISESSGNGQETQYF; J: TRBJ2-5; V: TRBV10-3
CDR3: CASTRGGPISTDTQYF; J: TRBJ2-3; V: TRBV7-2
CDR3: CASSPQGQALKSYTF; J: TRBJ1-2; V: TRBV9
CDR3: CSVEDKGREQYF; J: TRBJ2-7; V: TRBV29-1
CDR3: CASSVGFANTGELFF; J: TRBJ2-2; V: TRBV10-1
CDR3: CAISETSVSHEQYF; J: TRBJ2-7; V: TRBV10-3
CDR3: CASSQGLAGTRDTQYF; J: TRBJ2-3; V: TRBV4-3
CDR3: CASSLWAEVSGANVLTF; J: TRBJ2-6; V: TRBV11-2
CDR3: CASSLGDLNQPQHF; J: TRBJ1-5; V: TRBV5-1
CDR3: CASSHRVEETQYF; J: TRBJ2-5; V: TRBV6-2/TRBV6-3
CDR3: CASSSQVAGVTGELFF; J: TRBJ2-2; V: TRBV5-1
CDR3: CASSSSGQGSYQPQHF; J: TRBJ1-5; V: TRBV27
CDR3: CASRANRGRNEQFF; J: TRBJ2-1; V: TRBV2
CDR3: CASSPTSVLQNEQFF; J: TRBJ2-1; V: TRBV18
CDR3: CAIKRTDNEKLFF; J: TRBJ1-4; V: TRBV10-3
CDR3: CAISETGSYEQYF; J: TRBJ2-7; V: TRBV10-3
CDR3: CSVTTEEQFF; J: TRBJ2-1; V: TRBV29-1
CDR3: CASTNGQPNEKLFF; J: TRBJ1-4; V: TRBV5-1
CDR3: CASSPRGGTEAFF; J: TRBJ1-1; V: TRBV18
CDR3: CSVHRGQRVDTQYF; J: TRBJ2-3; V: TRBV29-1
CDR3: CASRNKLAGGAGELFF; J: TRBJ2-2; V: TRBV2
CDR3: CASSLAGGGTQYF; J: TRBJ2-5; V: TRBV12-3/TRBV12-4
CDR3: CATSWGEQSYGYTF; J: TRBJ1-2; V: TRBV15
CDR3: CASSEWDSEAFF; J: TRBJ1-1; V: TRBV19
CDR3: CSARAEWGTNYGYTF; J: TRBJ1-2; V: TRBV20-1
CDR3: CASSPGGSGRGNTGELFF; J: TRBJ2-2; V: TRBV6-1
CDR3: CASSYQGSYEQYF; J: TRBJ2-7; V: TRBV6-5
CDR3: CASSGDSEAFF; J: TRBJ1-1; V: TRBV2